The 19 T cell receptor beta chains below come from one sample, sequenced in a study of blood T cell repertoires in COVID-19. Generated by immunoSEQ multiplex PCR, the TCRdb table keeps only in-frame clones and is missing some. The data hold some 130,000 clones, with 81% observed a single time. Input material: peripheral blood. Every receptor here comes from a woman aged 55-70 years with active or convalescent COVID-19.

The chain combines TRBV2 with TRBJ1-5; D possibly corresponds to TRBD1 (5 bases). V gave up 5 bases and J gave up 1 base, with 15 bases separating them. The CDR3 consists of 16 residues. CDR1 and CDR2 (germline): SNHLY, FYNNEI. CDR3 DNA: TGTGCCAGCAGTCGGTCCCAGGGAGGGAGCAATCAGCCCCAGCATTTT. This sequence encodes CASSRSQGGSNQPQHF.

V gene TRBV4-2 combines with J gene TRBJ1-3; 9 bases are a match to TRBD1. The germline gives CDR1 LGHNA, CDR2 YNFKEQ. CDR3 length: 16 amino acids. Trimming at V came to 2 bases and at J to 8 bases, leaving 10 bases not matched to a gene. The CDR3, as DNA: TGTGCCAGCAGCCAACTTGACAGGGGGAATGAAGACACCATATATTTT. Protein sequence: CASSQLDRGNEDTIYF.

The chain carries TRBV7-2 and TRBJ1-2; TRBD1 is a possible D gene (6 bases). CDR1 and CDR2 from the germline V gene are SGHTA and FQGNSA. The CDR3 runs 15 residues. V gave up 1 base and J gave up 4 bases, with 13 bases separating them. CDR3 loop: CASSLGPGESYGYTF. CDR3 bases: TGTGCCAGCAGCTTAGGACCAGGGGAATCCTATGGCTACACCTTC.

A few counts support this clone. This chain joins TRBV4-3 and TRBJ2-2, with TRBD2 matching over 11 bases. This CDR3 spans 19 amino acids. From germline, CDR1 is LGHNA and CDR2 YSLEER. The V and J ends lost 4 bases and 4 bases, in that order; junction bases with no gene match: 14. The CDR3 bases are TGCGCCAGCAGCCCGTTACCGGCTCAAACTAGCGGGAGCACCGGGGAGCTGTTTTTT. Translated: CASSPLPAQTSGSTGELFF.

V is TRBV5-6 and J is TRBJ1-1; a possible D gene is TRBD1 (6 bases). The length of the CDR3 is 15 residues. From germline, CDR1 is SGHDT and CDR2 YYEEEE. V was trimmed by 5 bases and J by 1 base, leaving 15 bases between them. CDR3 nucleotide sequence: TGTGCCAGCAGTTACGTCTCCAGGGGGAACACTGAAGCTTTCTTT. Its protein is CASSYVSRGNTEAFF. Full variable domain (outside the CDR3, taken from reference TRBV5-6 and TRBJ1-1): DAGVTQSPTHLIKTRGQQVTLRCSPKSGHDTVSWYQQALGQGPQFIFQYYEEEERQRGNFPDRFSGHQFPNYSSELNVNALLLGDSALYLCASSYVSRGNTEAFFGQGTRLTVV.

The rearrangement uses TRBV10-3 and TRBJ2-5; 9 nucleotides align to TRBD1. The V gene end was trimmed by 11 bases and the J gene end by 5 bases; junction bases not matched to a gene: 9. The CDR3 is 13 residues long. Germline CDR1 reads ENHRY; CDR2 reads SYGVKD. The CDR3 here is CAAQTGGEETQYF. Written as DNA, the CDR3 is TGTGCCGCCCAGACAGGGGGAGAGGAGACCCAGTACTTC.

This clone was observed once. J is TRBJ1-2 and V is TRBV6-5; D is perhaps TRBD1 (5 bases). The CDR3 totals 13 residues. Looked up from germline, CDR1 is MNHEY and CDR2 is SVGAGI. V lost 8 bases, J lost 7 bases, and 17 bases lay in between. The CDR3 loop is CASRGGGVGGYTF. The CDR3 nucleotides read TGTGCCAGCCGGGGGGGAGGGGTAGGTGGCTACACCTTC.

The rearrangement links TRBV5-4 to TRBJ1-4; 9 bases are a match to TRBD1. V was clipped by 0 bases and J by 9 bases; unmatched bases: 6. Germline V gene sequence: CDR1 SGHNT, CDR2 YYREEE (reference sequence). The CDR3 length is 15 residues. CDR3 protein: CASSLAGQGSQKLFF. The DNA for the CDR3 is TGTGCCAGCAGCTTGGCAGGACAGGGGTCGCAAAAACTGTTTTTT.

The chain links TRBV4-1 to TRBJ1-1; 7 positions agree with TRBD1. This CDR3 has 14 amino acids. Germline CDR1 reads MGHRA; CDR2 reads YSYEKL. With V trimmed by 2 bases and J by 1 base, 1 base remained unmatched. The CDR3 loop reads CASSQKGANTEAFF. The CDR3 bases are TGCGCCAGCAGCCAAAAGGGGGCGAACACTGAAGCTTTCTTT.

The chain combines TRBV5-1 with TRBJ2-3; no reliable D call. This CDR3 is built from 14 residues. Looked up from germline, CDR1 is SGHRS and CDR2 is YFSETQ. With 0 bases removed from V and 3 bases from J, the gap between germline ends came to 8 bases. The CDR3 nucleotides are TGCGCCAGCAGCTTGGGGGCTATAACAGATACGCAGTATTTT. This translates into CASSLGAITDTQYF.

CDR3 sequence (DNA): TGCAGCGTTAAGGGGGCGAACACCGGGGAGCTGTTTTTT. Translated, it gives CSVKGANTGELFF. The chain has TRBV29-1 and TRBJ2-2; D is perhaps TRBD1 (6 bases). Trimming left V 5 bases short and J 0 bases short, with 7 bases between. The CDR3 has 13 residues. The germline V gene has CDR1 SQVTM and CDR2 ANQGSEA.

This sequence joins TRBV19 and TRBJ1-6; 9 bases fit TRBD1. The V segment lost 5 bases and the J segment 9 bases; nucleotides outside the gene matches: 8. The germline V gene has CDR1 LNHDA and CDR2 SQIVND (reference sequence). The CDR3 is 15 amino acids. CDR3 loop: CASSEDRGSGSPLHF. The CDR3 DNA sequence: TGTGCCAGTAGTGAAGACAGGGGGTCAGGTTCACCCCTCCACTTT.

The CDR3 bases are TGTGCCACCCGTTCGGCCGGGACAACCTACGAGCAGTACTTC. The encoded protein is CATRSAGTTYEQYF. The V and J genes are TRBV25-1 and TRBJ2-7; TRBD1 might be the D (6 bases). The germline V gene has CDR1 MGHDK and CDR2 SYGVNS. Deletions cut 10 bases from V and 2 bases from J, with 18 bases between. The CDR3 has 14 amino acids.

The chain recombines TRBV19 with TRBJ1-2; D not resolved. CDR1 is LNHDA and CDR2 is SQIVND in the germline V gene (reference sequence). This CDR3 is built from 14 residues. V lost 3 bases and J lost 4, with 12 bases in between. The CDR3 DNA reads as TGTGCCAGTAGTATCCCGACTATTCTCTATGGCTACACCTTC. This gives the protein CASSIPTILYGYTF.

The J gene is TRBJ2-1, the V gene TRBV7-2; D gene unclear. Germline V gene lookup returns CDR1 SGHTA and CDR2 FQGNSA. This CDR3 comprises 13 residues. V gave up 2 bases and J gave up 9 bases, with 11 bases separating them. The CDR3 sequence: CASSLRFTGEQFF. The CDR3 DNA follows: TGTGCCAGCAGCTTACGGTTTACGGGTGAGCAGTTCTTC.

V usage is TRBV29-1 and J usage is TRBJ2-7, with a possible D match to TRBD2 (6 bases). V dropped 1 base and J dropped 4 bases, with 20 bases sitting between them. Germline assignment: CDR1 SQVTM and CDR2 ANQGSEA. This CDR3 is built from 16 residues. CDR3 loop: CSVEGRGSGEGYEQYF. DNA for the CDR3: TGCAGCGTTGAAGGTCGGGGTAGCGGAGAGGGATACGAGCAGTACTTC.

This clone was detected only a few times. The CDR3 loop is CASSGGLNGELFF. CDR3 nucleotides: TGTGCCAGCAGCGGCGGTCTCAACGGGGAGCTGTTTTTT. The gene calls are TRBV7-9 and TRBJ2-2; D uncertain. Germline assignment: CDR1 SEHNR and CDR2 FQNEAQ (reference sequence). V was pared by 5 bases and J by 7 bases, with 11 bases between. The CDR3 is 13 amino acids.

The rearrangement links TRBV6-1 to TRBJ1-4; D is unclear. The ends were cut back, 3 bases at V and 0 bases at J, with 11 bases in the middle. This CDR3 has 16 residues. Germline lookup yields CDR1 MNHNS and CDR2 SASEGT. This chain's CDR3 is CASSEMGTPTNEKLFF. As DNA, the CDR3 is TGTGCCAGCAGTGAGATGGGCACTCCAACTAATGAAAAACTGTTTTTT.

The chain links TRBV6-6 to TRBJ1-2; tentative D call: TRBD1 (5 bases). Germline lookup yields CDR1 MNHNY and CDR2 SVGAGI (reference sequence). The CDR3 extends over 12 amino acids. V was shortened by 2 bases and J by 7 bases, with 8 bases between the two germline ends. The CDR3 loop is CASSYTGLGYTF. The CDR3 DNA follows: TGTGCCAGCAGTTACACAGGTCTTGGCTACACCTTC.